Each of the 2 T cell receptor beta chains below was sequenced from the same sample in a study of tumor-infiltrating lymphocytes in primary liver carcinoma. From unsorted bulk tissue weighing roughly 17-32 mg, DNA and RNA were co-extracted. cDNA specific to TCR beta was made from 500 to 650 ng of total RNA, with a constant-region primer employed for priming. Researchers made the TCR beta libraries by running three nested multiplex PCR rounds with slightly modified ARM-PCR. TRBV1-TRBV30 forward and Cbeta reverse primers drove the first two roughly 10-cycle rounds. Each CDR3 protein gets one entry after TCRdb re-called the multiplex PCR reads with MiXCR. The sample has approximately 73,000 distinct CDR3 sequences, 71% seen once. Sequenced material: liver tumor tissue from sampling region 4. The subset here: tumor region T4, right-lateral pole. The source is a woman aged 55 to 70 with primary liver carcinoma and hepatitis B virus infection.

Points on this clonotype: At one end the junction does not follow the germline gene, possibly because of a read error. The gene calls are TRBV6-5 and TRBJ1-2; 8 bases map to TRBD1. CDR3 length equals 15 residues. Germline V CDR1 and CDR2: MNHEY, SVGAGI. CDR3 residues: CANSSSGGRNYAYTF. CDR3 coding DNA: TGTGCCAACAGTTCATCAGGGGGCAGGAACTATGCCTACACCTTC.

The CDR3, as DNA: TGTGCCAGCAGTGGAGTTGGGGACGACTATGGCTACACCTTC. This gives the protein CASSGVGDDYGYTF. The chain recombines TRBV6-1 with TRBJ1-2, with TRBD1 as a possible D gene (5 bases). Germline V gene data show CDR1 as MNHNS and CDR2 as SASEGT. This CDR3 is 14 amino acids long. Trimming cost V 4 bases and J 3 bases, with 12 bases left between them.